This T cell receptor (beta chain) was observed in a study of siplizumab effects on memory and regulatory T cells. Trimming shortened V by 5 bases and J by 2 bases, and 13 bases separated the two germline ends. Looked up from germline, CDR1 is SGHAT and CDR2 is FQNNGV. The length of the CDR3 is 15 residues. TCRdb keeps only in-frame clones here, not all; method: immunoSEQ multiplex PCR. Altogether roughly 62,000 clones are present, roughly 85% being singletons, with the ten largest covering approximately 0.38%. This rearrangement joins TRBV11-2 to TRBJ1-5; D unresolved. Sequencing input: memory CD4+ T cells sorted from blood. This clonotype was sampled from a human donor in good health. The CDR3, as DNA: TGTGCCAGCAGCCCCTACAATACGGGCAATCAGCCCCAGCATTTT. Translating it yields CASSPYNTGNQPQHF.